This is a list of T cell receptor beta chains from one sample in a study of blood T cell repertoires in COVID-19. Repertoires were generated with immunoSEQ multiplex PCR, while TCRdb's copy carries only in-frame clones and drops some. This table holds approximately 46,000 clones, approximately 85% found once. The sequencing sample was made of peripheral blood. These receptors were obtained from a man aged 55 to 70 with acute or convalescent COVID-19. CDR3s include the opening cysteine and the closing phenylalanine or tryptophan. A D gene is named only where the DNA matches it firmly. A row's size may be missing; if present it is once, few, many or a size class.

cdr3_nt cdr3_aa v_call clone_size d_call j_call
TGCGCCAGCAGCCAGCCCACAGGGGAGCAGTACTTC CASSQPTGEQYF TRBV5-1 . . TRBJ2-7
TGTGCCAGCAGTCTAGGAGCTAGCGGGAGGGCGGGGGTAGATACGCAGTATTTT CASSLGASGRAGVDTQYF TRBV28 . TRBD2 TRBJ2-3
TGTGCCAGCTCATCAACCACCTGGGGACAGTTAAACAATCAGCCCCAGCATTTT CASSSTTWGQLNNQPQHF TRBV18 . TRBD1 TRBJ1-5
TGTGCCAGTAGTATGGCGGCGAACACTGAAGCTTTCTTT CASSMAANTEAFF TRBV19 . . TRBJ1-1
TGTGCCAGCTCTTATAGCCGAAGCACAGATACGCAGTATTTT CASSYSRSTDTQYF TRBV27 . . TRBJ2-3
TGCGCCAGCAGCACTAGCGGGGAATACAATGAGCAGTTCTTC CASSTSGEYNEQFF TRBV10-2 once TRBD2 TRBJ2-1
TGTGCCAGCTCCGTTACAGGGAGGAACACTGAAGCTTTCTTT CASSVTGRNTEAFF TRBV6-6 . . TRBJ1-1
TGTGCCAGCAGTACCTCCACAGGGGACTGGACGGGAAGGAACACCATATATTTT CASSTSTGDWTGRNTIYF TRBV28 . TRBD1 TRBJ1-3
TGCGCCAGCAGCCAAGTGCGACTAATCCTCACCGGGGAGCTGTTTTTT CASSQVRLILTGELFF TRBV4-1 few . TRBJ2-2
TGTGCCAGCAGCGCTGGAACTAGCGGGAGGGCCCGGGTGGAGACCCAGTACTTC CASSAGTSGRARVETQYF TRBV9 once TRBD2 TRBJ2-5
TGTGCCAGCAGCCAATCCGGGACTAGCGGGTTTGGCGCCTACGAGCAGTACTTC CASSQSGTSGFGAYEQYF TRBV14 . TRBD2 TRBJ2-7
TGCGCCAGCAGGTCCGGGGTGGACACCGGGGAGCTGTTTTTT CASRSGVDTGELFF TRBV5-1 . . TRBJ2-2
TGCGCCAGCAGCCCGTTGGGTAGCGCCCAAGAGACCCAGTACTTC CASSPLGSAQETQYF TRBV5-1 . . TRBJ2-5
TGTGCCAGCTCTCGGACAGGGTATGGCTACACCTTC CASSRTGYGYTF TRBV2 . TRBD1 TRBJ1-2
TGTGCCATCAGTGACCGACAGGTAAACACTGAAGCTTTCTTT CAISDRQVNTEAFF TRBV10-3 . . TRBJ1-1
TGTGCCAGCAGCCATCCTCCTGGTCGTTCGCGGAACACTGAAGCTTTCTTT CASSHPPGRSRNTEAFF TRBV14 once . TRBJ1-1
TGTGCCAGCAGCCCAGGACAGGCAGGTTTAGGTGAAAAACTGTTTTTT CASSPGQAGLGEKLFF TRBV11-2 . TRBD1 TRBJ1-4
TGCGCCAGCAGCCAAGTCCCTGGGACTAGCGGGAGGGATCCCTACGAGCAGTACTTC CASSQVPGTSGRDPYEQYF TRBV4-1 . TRBD2 TRBJ2-7
TGCAGTGCTAGTGACAGGGGACCTGGCTACACCTTC CSASDRGPGYTF TRBV20-1 . TRBD1 TRBJ1-2
TGTGCCAGCAGTTCCCGGGACAGTAATGAAAAACTGTTTTTT CASSSRDSNEKLFF TRBV27 once TRBD1 TRBJ1-4
TGCGCCAGCAGCGGGACTAGCGGAGAGACCCAGTACTTC CASSGTSGETQYF TRBV5-1 . TRBD2 TRBJ2-5
TGTGCCAGCAGCCCAGAAAGGGGGAACAGGCAGGTCGCTGTCAGCCAGCATTTT CASSPERGNRQVAVSQHF TRBV21-1 . . TRBJ1-5
TGTGCCAGCAGTCTCAAGACAGGGGTAAGAATAGTGAATGAGCAGTTCTTC CASSLKTGVRIVNEQFF TRBV27 . TRBD1 TRBJ2-1
TGCGCCAGCACAAGGACAGGGTCCTACACCTTC CASTRTGSYTF TRBV10-1 . TRBD1 TRBJ1-2
TGTGCCAGCAGCCCACTTTATTCGACAGGCTCCTACGAGCAGTACTTC CASSPLYSTGSYEQYF TRBV27 once . TRBJ2-7
TGTGCCAGCAGCGTGAGGGACTATGGCTACACCTTC CASSVRDYGYTF TRBV6-5 . . TRBJ1-2
TGTGCCAGCAGCGCACACTCCACTAGCGGGAGAAGTGATACGCAGTATTTT CASSAHSTSGRSDTQYF TRBV9 . TRBD2 TRBJ2-3
TGTGCCAGCAGCTTGGTTGGGACTAGCGGGTCCTACGAGCAGTACTTC CASSLVGTSGSYEQYF TRBV5-5 . TRBD2 TRBJ2-7
TGTGCCAGCAGCTCGTCCGCGGGGGAGACCCAGTACTTC CASSSSAGETQYF TRBV6-2/TRBV6-3 . . TRBJ2-5
TGCGCCAGCAGCCGCCTCCAGCGGGAAGGCCGAAATACGCAGTATTTT CASSRLQREGRNTQYF TRBV5-1 . TRBD2 TRBJ2-3
TGTGCCAGCAGCGTAGCCAGGGGTGGCACTGAAGCTTTCTTT CASSVARGGTEAFF TRBV9 few . TRBJ1-1
TGTGCCAGCAGCTTAGACAGGACTAATGAAAAACTGTTTTTT CASSLDRTNEKLFF TRBV11-2 . . TRBJ1-4
TGCAGCGTTGAGTTTCCCCTCAGCTACGAGCAGTACTTC CSVEFPLSYEQYF TRBV29-1 once . TRBJ2-7
TGTGCCAGTAGTTGGAAGGACATTCAGGGTGGGACCCAGTACTTC CASSWKDIQGGTQYF TRBV19 . . TRBJ2-5
TGTGCCAGCAGCCAAGGGGACAGGTGGGGCTACACCTTC CASSQGDRWGYTF TRBV3-1/TRBV3-2 . TRBD1 TRBJ1-2
TGTGCTAGTGGACAAGCGGGAGGGCCACAGTTCTTC CASGQAGGPQFF TRBV12-5 few TRBD2 TRBJ2-1
TGTGCCATCAGCACAGGGGGGGACACTGAAGCTTTCTTT CAISTGGDTEAFF TRBV10-3 . TRBD1 TRBJ1-1
TGTGCCAGCAGCTCCCAACCGCGGGGGGGGACTAGCGGTCCCATGCGCTACAATGAGCAGTTCTTC CASSSQPRGGTSGPMRYNEQFF TRBV12-1 . . TRBJ2-1
TGTGCCAGCAGTTTCGGGACAGCTAACTATGGCTACACCTTC CASSFGTANYGYTF TRBV28 . TRBD1 TRBJ1-2
TGCGCCAGCGGGGACAATCTGTTTTTT CASGDNLFF TRBV23-1 . . TRBJ1-4
TGTGCCACCAGCAGAGAAACAGGGAGAAACACCGGGGAGCTGTTTTTT CATSRETGRNTGELFF TRBV15 . . TRBJ2-2
TGTGCCAGCACTGGGGGAGGGCATCTATTAAATGAGCAGTTCTTC CASTGGGHLLNEQFF TRBV6-5 . TRBD2 TRBJ2-1
TGTGCCTGGAGTAGCGGGACTAGCGGGAGATATAATGAGCAGTTCTTC CAWSSGTSGRYNEQFF TRBV30 . TRBD2 TRBJ2-1
TGTGCCAGCGCACCTACCAACAATGAGCAGTTCTTC CASAPTNNEQFF TRBV28 . . TRBJ2-1
TGTGCCAGCAGCCGACAGTCGATGGCTTTCTTT CASSRQSMAFF TRBV28 . . TRBJ1-1
TGTGCCAGCAGCTTGCTCGGTCCCGTGGGAGTTGGTGAAAAACTGTTTTTT CASSLLGPVGVGEKLFF TRBV7-9 . . TRBJ1-4
TGTGCCAGCAGTCGAGGGGGGGGCTGGGAGACCCAGTACTTC CASSRGGGWETQYF TRBV7-3 . . TRBJ2-5
TGTGCCAGCAGTATATCCGGGACAGGCCCCTACGAGCAGTACTTC CASSISGTGPYEQYF TRBV6-5 . TRBD1 TRBJ2-7
TGTGCCAGCAGTTCCGGACTGAGCTCTGGAAACACCATATATTTT CASSSGLSSGNTIYF TRBV27 . . TRBJ1-3
TGTGCCAGCAGTTACAACAGGGGGCTGAAAGCTTTCTTT CASSYNRGLKAFF TRBV6-6 . TRBD1 TRBJ1-1
TGCGCCAGCAGCCAACCGACTAGCGGGAGCGCTCACAATGAGCAGTTCTTC CASSQPTSGSAHNEQFF TRBV4-1 . TRBD2 TRBJ2-1